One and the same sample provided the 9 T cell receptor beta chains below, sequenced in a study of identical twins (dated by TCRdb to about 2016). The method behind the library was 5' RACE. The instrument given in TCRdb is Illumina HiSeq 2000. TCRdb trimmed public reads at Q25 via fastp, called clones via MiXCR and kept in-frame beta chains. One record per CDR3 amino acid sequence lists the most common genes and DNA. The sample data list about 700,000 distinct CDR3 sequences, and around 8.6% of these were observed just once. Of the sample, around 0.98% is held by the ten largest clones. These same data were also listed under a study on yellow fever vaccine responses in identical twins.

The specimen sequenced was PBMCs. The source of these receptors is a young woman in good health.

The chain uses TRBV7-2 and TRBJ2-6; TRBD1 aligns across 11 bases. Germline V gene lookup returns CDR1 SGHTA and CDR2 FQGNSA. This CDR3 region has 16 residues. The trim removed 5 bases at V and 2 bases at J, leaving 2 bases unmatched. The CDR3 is CASSPGQGAGANVLTF. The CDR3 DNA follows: TGTGCCAGCAGCCCGGGACAGGGGGCTGGGGCCAACGTCCTGACTTTC. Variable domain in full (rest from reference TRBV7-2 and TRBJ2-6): GAGVSQSPSNKVTEKGKDVELRCDPISGHTALYWYRQSLGQGLEFLIYFQGNSAPDKSGLPSDRFSAERTGGSVSTLTIQRTQQEDSAVYLCASSPGQGAGANVLTFGAGSRLTVL.

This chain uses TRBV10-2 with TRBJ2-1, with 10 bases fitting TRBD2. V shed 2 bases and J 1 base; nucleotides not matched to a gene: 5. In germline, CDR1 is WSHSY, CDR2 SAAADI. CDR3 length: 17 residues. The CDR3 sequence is CASSETIAGGSYNEQFF. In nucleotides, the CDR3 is TGCGCCAGCAGTGAGACTATAGCGGGAGGATCCTACAATGAGCAGTTCTTC.

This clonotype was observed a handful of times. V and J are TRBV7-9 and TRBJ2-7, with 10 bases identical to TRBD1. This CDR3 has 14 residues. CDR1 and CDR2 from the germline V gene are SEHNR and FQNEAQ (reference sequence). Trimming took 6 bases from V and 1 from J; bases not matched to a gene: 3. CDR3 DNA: TGTGCCAGCAGGGGACAGGGGACATCCTACGAGCAGTACTTC. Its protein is CASRGQGTSYEQYF.

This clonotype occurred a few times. CDR3 sequence (DNA): TGTGCCAGCAGTGAATCAGGGCTTTCCAAAAACATTCAGTACTTC. As protein: CASSESGLSKNIQYF. This chain joins TRBV25-1 and TRBJ2-4, with D tentatively TRBD1 (5 bases). The V end lost 1 base, the J end lost 2 bases, and 9 bases lay between the germline ends. Germline V gives CDR1 MGHDK, CDR2 SYGVNS. CDR3 length: 15 amino acids.

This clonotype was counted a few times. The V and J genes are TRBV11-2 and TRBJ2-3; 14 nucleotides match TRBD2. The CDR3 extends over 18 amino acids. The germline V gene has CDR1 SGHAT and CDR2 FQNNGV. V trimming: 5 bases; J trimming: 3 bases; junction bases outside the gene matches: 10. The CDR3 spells CASSRAGLAGGYTDTQYF. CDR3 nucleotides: TGTGCCAGCAGCCGAGCTGGACTAGCGGGAGGATATACAGATACGCAGTATTTT.

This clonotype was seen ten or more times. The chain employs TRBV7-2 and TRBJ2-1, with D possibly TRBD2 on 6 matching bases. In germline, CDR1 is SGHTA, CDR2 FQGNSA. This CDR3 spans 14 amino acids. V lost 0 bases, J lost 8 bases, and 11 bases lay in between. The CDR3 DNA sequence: TGTGCCAGCAGCTTAGCGTCGAGGGAGGATGAGCAGTTCTTC. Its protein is CASSLASREDEQFF.

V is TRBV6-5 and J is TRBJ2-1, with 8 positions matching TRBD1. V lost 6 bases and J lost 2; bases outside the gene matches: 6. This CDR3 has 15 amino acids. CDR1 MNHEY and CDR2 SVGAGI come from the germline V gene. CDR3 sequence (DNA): TGTGCCAGCAGATTAGACAGGGGACCCTACAATGAGCAGTTCTTC. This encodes CASRLDRGPYNEQFF.

The CDR3 spells CSARDVWGQYF. The CDR3 region has the DNA TGCAGTGCTAGAGATGTTTGGGGGCAGTACTTC. The rearrangement uses TRBV20-1 and TRBJ2-7; D not certain. Trimming removed 0 bases at V and 9 bases at J, with 9 bases between. The CDR3 extends over 11 amino acids. The germline gives CDR1 DFQATT, CDR2 SNEGSKA (reference sequence).

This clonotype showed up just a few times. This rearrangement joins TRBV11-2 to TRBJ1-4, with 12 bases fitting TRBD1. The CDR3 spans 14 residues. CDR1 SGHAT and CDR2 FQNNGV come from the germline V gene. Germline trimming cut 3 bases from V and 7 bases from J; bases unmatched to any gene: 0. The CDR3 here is CASSLGQGAEKLFF. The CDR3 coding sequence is TGTGCCAGCAGCTTGGGACAGGGGGCTGAAAAACTGTTTTTT. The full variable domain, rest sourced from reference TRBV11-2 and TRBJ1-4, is EAGVAQSPRYKIIEKRQSVAFWCNPISGHATLYWYQQILGQGPKLLIQFQNNGVVDDSQLPKDRFSAERLKGVDSTLKIQPAKLEDSAVYLCASSLGQGAEKLFFGSGTQLSVL.